This T cell receptor beta chain was recorded in a study of T cell changes during pregnancy in multiple sclerosis. Profiled with immunoSEQ multiplex PCR; TCRdb holds only in-frame clones, not every one. The table includes some 28,000 clones, roughly 89% detected once. Trimming cost V 5 bases and J 3 bases, with 19 bases left between them. Germline-derived CDR1 and CDR2 are MNHEY and SMNVEV (reference sequence). The CDR3 length is 17 residues. This specimen consisted of CD8+ T cells from peripheral blood mononuclear cells, obtained before pregnancy. This clonotype was sampled from a female donor with multiple sclerosis, enrolled in a pregnancy study. The chain uses TRBV27 and TRBJ1-4; TRBD1 might be the D (5 bases). CDR3 sequence: CASSQGSPRVANEKLFF. DNA of the CDR3: TGTGCCAGCAGTCAGGGATCCCCACGAGTGGCTAATGAAAAACTGTTTTTT. Variable domain in full (rest from reference TRBV27 and TRBJ1-4): EAQVTQNPRYLITVTGKKLTVTCSQNMNHEYMSWYRQDPGLGLRQIYYSMNVEVTDKGDVPEGYKVSRKEKRNFPLILESPSPNQTSLYFCASSQGSPRVANEKLFFGSGTQLSVL.